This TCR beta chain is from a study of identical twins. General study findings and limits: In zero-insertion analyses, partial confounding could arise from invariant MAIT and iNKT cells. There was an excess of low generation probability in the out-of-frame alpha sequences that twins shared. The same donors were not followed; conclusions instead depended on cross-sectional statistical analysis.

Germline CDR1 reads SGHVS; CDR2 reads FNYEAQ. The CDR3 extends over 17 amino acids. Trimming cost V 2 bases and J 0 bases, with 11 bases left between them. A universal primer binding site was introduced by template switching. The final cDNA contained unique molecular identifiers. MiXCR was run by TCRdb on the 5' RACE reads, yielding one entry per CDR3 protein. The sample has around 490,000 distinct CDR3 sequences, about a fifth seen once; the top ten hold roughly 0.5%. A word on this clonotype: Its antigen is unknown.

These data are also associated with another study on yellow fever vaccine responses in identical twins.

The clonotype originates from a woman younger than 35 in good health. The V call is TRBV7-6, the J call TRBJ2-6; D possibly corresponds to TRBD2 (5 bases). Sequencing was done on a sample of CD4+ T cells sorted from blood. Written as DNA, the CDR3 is TGTGCCAGCAGCTTATATGGGAGCCACTCTGGGGCCAACGTCCTGACTTTC. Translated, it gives CASSLYGSHSGANVLTF. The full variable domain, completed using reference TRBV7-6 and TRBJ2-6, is GAGVSQSPRYKVTKRGQDVALRCDPISGHVSLYWYRQALGQGPEFLTYFNYEAQQDKSGLPNDRFSAERPEGSISTLTIQRTEQRDSAMYRCASSLYGSHSGANVLTFGAGSRLTVL.